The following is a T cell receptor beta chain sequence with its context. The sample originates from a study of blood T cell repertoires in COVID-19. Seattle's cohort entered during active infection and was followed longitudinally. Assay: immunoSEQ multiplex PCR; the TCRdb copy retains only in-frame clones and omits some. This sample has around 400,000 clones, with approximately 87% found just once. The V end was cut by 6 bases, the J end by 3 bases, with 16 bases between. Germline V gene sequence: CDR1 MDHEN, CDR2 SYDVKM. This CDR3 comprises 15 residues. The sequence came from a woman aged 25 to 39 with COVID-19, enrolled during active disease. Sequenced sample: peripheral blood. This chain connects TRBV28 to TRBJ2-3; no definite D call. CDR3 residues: CASRSRSPITDTQYF. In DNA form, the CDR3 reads TGTGCCAGCAGATCGAGGTCCCCAATTACAGATACGCAGTATTTT.